This note documents a single TCR beta chain sequence. This sample was included in a study of CD8+ T cells in alopecia areata. Overall study: Patients received oral tofacitinib, 5 to 10 mg twice daily, for moderate-to-severe alopecia areata.

RNA was isolated and reverse transcribed to cDNA, the sequencing template. Measured with immunoSEQ multiplex PCR; TCRdb has only the in-frame clones, and not every one. This table holds 200,000 to 250,000 clones, approximately 70% found once. The CDR3 has 15 residues. Trimming took off 4 bases at V and 1 base at J, with 11 bases between the two ends. Per germline, CDR1 SGHRS and CDR2 YFSETQ. Treatment denoted: oral pan-JAK inhibitor, 5-10 mg twice daily. The chain joins TRBV5-1 to TRBJ2-2; D might be TRBD1 (6 bases). The source of this sequence is a human donor with alopecia areata. The specimen was CD4+ T cells sorted from blood, collected around week 44, from a patient treated with tofacitinib. CDR3 protein: CASSQGTLNTGELFF. The CDR3 coding sequence is TGCGCCAGCAGCCAAGGGACATTGAACACCGGGGAGCTGTTTTTT.